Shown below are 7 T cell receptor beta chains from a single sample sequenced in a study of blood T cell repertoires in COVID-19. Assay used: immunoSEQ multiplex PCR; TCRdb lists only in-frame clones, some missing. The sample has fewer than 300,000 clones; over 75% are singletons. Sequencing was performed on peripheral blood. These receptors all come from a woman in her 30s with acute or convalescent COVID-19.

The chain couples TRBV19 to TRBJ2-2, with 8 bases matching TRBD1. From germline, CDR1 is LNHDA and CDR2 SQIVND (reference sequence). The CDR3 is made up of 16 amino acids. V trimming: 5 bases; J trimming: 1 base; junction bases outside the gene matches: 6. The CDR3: CASSVYGTGNTGELFF. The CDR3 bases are TGTGCCAGTAGTGTCTACGGGACAGGGAACACCGGGGAGCTGTTTTTT.

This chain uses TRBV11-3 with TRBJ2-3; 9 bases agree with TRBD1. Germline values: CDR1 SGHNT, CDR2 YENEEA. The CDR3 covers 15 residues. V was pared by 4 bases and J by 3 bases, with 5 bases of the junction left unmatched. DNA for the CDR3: TGTGCCAGCAGCTCTGGACAGGGGAAGACAGATACGCAGTATTTT. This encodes CASSSGQGKTDTQYF.

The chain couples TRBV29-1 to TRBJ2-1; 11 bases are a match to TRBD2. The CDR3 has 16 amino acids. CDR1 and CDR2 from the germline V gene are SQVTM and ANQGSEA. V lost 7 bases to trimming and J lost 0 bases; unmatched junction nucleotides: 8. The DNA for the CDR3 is TGCAGCGCCGCGGGACTAGCGGTGAGCTCCTACAATGAGCAGTTCTTC. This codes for CSAAGLAVSSYNEQFF.

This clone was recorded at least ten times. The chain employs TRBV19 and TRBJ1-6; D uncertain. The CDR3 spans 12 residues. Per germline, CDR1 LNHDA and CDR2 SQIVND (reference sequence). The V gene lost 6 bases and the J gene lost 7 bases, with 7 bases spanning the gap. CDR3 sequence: CASSPVNSPLHF. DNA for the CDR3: TGTGCCAGTAGCCCGGTCAATTCACCCCTCCACTTT.

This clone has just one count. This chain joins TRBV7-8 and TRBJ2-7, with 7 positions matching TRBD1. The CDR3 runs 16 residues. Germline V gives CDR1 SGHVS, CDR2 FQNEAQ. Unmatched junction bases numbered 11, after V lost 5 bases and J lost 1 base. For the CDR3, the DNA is TGTGCCAGCAGCCGCTCCGGGACAGTCTCTTCCTACGAGCAGTACTTC. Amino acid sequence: CASSRSGTVSSYEQYF.

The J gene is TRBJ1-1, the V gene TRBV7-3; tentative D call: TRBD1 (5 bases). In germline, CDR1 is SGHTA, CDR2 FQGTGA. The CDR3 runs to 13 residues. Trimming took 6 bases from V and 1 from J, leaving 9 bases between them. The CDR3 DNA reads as TGTGCCAGCAGATCCGGACAGAACACTGAAGCTTTCTTT. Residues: CASRSGQNTEAFF.

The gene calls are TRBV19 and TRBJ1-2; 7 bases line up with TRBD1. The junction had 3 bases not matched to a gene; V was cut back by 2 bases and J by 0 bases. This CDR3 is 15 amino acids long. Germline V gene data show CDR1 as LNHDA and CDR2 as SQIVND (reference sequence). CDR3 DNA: TGTGCCAGTAGTATAAGGGGACAGCCTAACTATGGCTACACCTTC. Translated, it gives CASSIRGQPNYGYTF.